The TCR beta chain under discussion was sequenced for a study of blood T cells in healthy people across ages. Study conclusions and caveats: The diversity estimates, figures obtained from one million T cells, were considered underestimates.

A remark on this clonotype: What it binds is not known.

Drawn from each donor were 8.5 to 10 milliliters of peripheral blood. Isolated per sample were at least 7 million PBMCs. With a J-beta primer mix and a sample-barcoded 5' primer, a second PCR ran about 7 to 12 cycles. TCRdb reprocessed the 5' RACE reads via MiXCR and lists one record per CDR3 protein. The table includes 1.5 million to 2 million distinct CDR3 sequences, just under 50% detected once. CDR3 length: 13 residues. Trimming pared 6 bases from V and 4 bases from J, leaving 12 bases between. In germline, CDR1 is MNHEY, CDR2 SVGAGI. The chain has TRBV6-5 and TRBJ1-1; tentative D call: TRBD1 (5 bases). This receptor was identified in a middle-aged woman in good health. Material for sequencing was blood. Written as DNA, the CDR3 is TGTGCCAGCAGCGAAACTAGGGGCACTGAAGCTTTCTTT. Its translation: CASSETRGTEAFF.